This T cell receptor beta chain stems from a study of blood T cell repertoires in COVID-19. About the research overall: Acute and convalescent COVID-19 specimens originated in the United States, Italy and Spain.

Assay: immunoSEQ multiplex PCR; the TCRdb copy retains only in-frame clones and omits some. Here the sample spans roughly 500,000 clones, 70% to 90% being singletons. Germline V lookup: CDR1 MRHNA, CDR2 SNTAGT. The CDR3 extends over 15 amino acids. The ends lost 8 bases at V and 6 bases at J; junction bases unmatched: 11. Input material: peripheral blood. The receptor was derived from a human donor in a cohort sampled during active COVID-19. J is TRBJ2-1 and V is TRBV6-4, with 9 bases aligning to TRBD2. The CDR3, as DNA: TGTGCCAGCGGGCCCTTAGCGGGAGTTCTCAATGAGCAGTTCTTC. Its protein is CASGPLAGVLNEQFF.